This paragraph covers one TCR beta chain sequence. Its antigen specificity is not known. No qualities accompany the bases; no much larger clone lies one base away. Systemically healthy Caucasian individuals from Russia, around 38 in total and aged roughly 6 to 95 years, were included as donors. Around 10 milliliters of peripheral blood were collected from each donor into EDTA-treated Vacutainer tubes. Ficoll-Paque density-gradient centrifugation was used to isolate PBMCs, with at least 7 million per sample. Total RNA, at least 5 micrograms per sample, was extracted from PBMCs with Trizol reagent. For every donor, flow cytometry on a PBMC aliquot measured the percentage of naive CD45RAhigh/CD27high T cells. To prepare the library, 5' RACE was applied. Sequencing instrument: Illumina HiSeq 2500. A second PCR of roughly 7 to 12 cycles was performed with a sample-barcoded 5' primer and a J-beta primer mix. Each TCR beta cDNA molecule received a unique molecular identifier from a template-switch 5' adaptor carrying 12 random nucleotides. Each sample yielded at least 2.5 million CDR3-containing paired-end reads. First-strand cDNA synthesis was performed from all RNA using the Mint cDNA synthesis kit, with priming by a TRBC-specific oligonucleotide. Following uracil-DNA glycosylase treatment, all cDNA underwent a first 18-cycle PCR with the universal primers M1SS and BC2_uni_R. The original pipeline was this. Each sample was normalized by randomly selecting 1 million high-quality reads, each carrying a distinct molecular identifier. Reads with shared molecular identifiers were discarded instead of being binned into consensus sequences. MiTCR, run with a Q25 quality threshold and the strictest error-elimination algorithm, handled CDR3 identification, clonotype clustering and error correction. A nonparametric unseen species model with Euler transformation was used to estimate lower-bound total TCR beta diversity. The public sequencing data were trimmed at Q25 with fastp and processed into clonotypes with MiXCR by TCRdb, which kept only in-frame beta chains. CDR3 protein duplicates are merged, each entry listing the most common genes and DNA. Clone size and V and J calls follow TCRdb, not the original study. The sample has over 1,500,000 distinct CDR3 sequences on record, just under 50% of them singletons. More than 2% of the sample is taken by the ten largest.

CDR1 and CDR2, looked up from the germline V gene, are LGHNA and YSLEER. Taken from cysteine to phenylalanine, the CDR3 has 16 residues. Kept here is only the CDR3 DNA, which spans 48 bases and is read in frame from base 1. This record comes from a study of blood T cells in healthy people across ages (dated by TCRdb to between 2015 and 2016). Background for the entire study: In model experiments, roughly one uniquely barcoded TCR beta cDNA molecule per two T cells was captured by template switching. For two donors (one aged 18 to 29 and one aged 80 or older), the study analyzed two additional independent replicas of 1 million unique cDNA reads from the same blood draw. The study measured age-related changes in TCR beta repertoire diversity using deep sequencing normalized with unique cDNA molecular identifiers. To avoid experimental bias, donors of different ages were distributed randomly across sequencing lanes. Donors were grouped into four age groups: young (average 16 years), middle-aged (less than 40), aged (about 60) and long-lived (around 80).

General conclusions and limits of the study: Compared with the aged group, the long-lived group had more naive CD4+ T cells, fewer expanded clones and increased TCR diversity, suggesting age selection. As age increased, observed TCR beta diversity per million T cells dropped in a roughly linear way, and a significant reduction was already evident by age about 40. Observed TCR beta diversity correlated strongly with the percentage of naive T cells measured by flow cytometry. Because the CMV infection status of the donors was unknown, age-related changes in expanded clonotypes may potentially have been confounded. Estimates of total diversity from one million sequenced T cells were regarded as lower bounds and underestimates. Bulk unsorted PBMC profiling prevented conclusive comparison of naive and antigen-experienced compartments.

The sequence came from a woman aged 35 to 49 in good health. The sample was blood. The rearranged chain carries TRBV4-3 and TRBJ2-7; 11 bases in between match TRBD2. The DNA end favors TRBJ2-5, so the J call may be wrong. The sequenced DNA: TGCGCCAGCAGCCCCCACCCGACTAGCGGGGTGGAGACCCAGTACTTC. Its amino acids are CASSPHPTSGVETQYF.